This is a list of T cell receptor beta chains from one sample in a study of blood T cell repertoires in COVID-19. Sequencing used immunoSEQ multiplex PCR; TCRdb keeps in-frame clones, though not all of them. The sample gives some 260,000 clones, around 90% of which show up once; 6% to 7% is in the top ten. Sequenced sample: PBMCs or T cells enriched from blood (not recorded which). These receptors all come from a woman younger than 45 with acute COVID-19. Both conserved end residues are part of each CDR3. A D gene is named only where the DNA matches it firmly. Clone size is given for some rows only: seen once, a few or many times, or a class if the clone is expanded.

>TRBJ1-1|NA|NA|TRBV14
TGTGCCAGCAGCCAGGAATTGGGAGGGGACACTGAAGCTTTCTTT
CASSQELGGDTEAFF
>TRBJ2-1|once|TRBD2|TRBV5-3
TGTGCCAGAAGCGGGCGGACTAGCGGGAGTGAGGAACCTTCCTACAATGAGCAGTTCTTC
CARSGRTSGSEEPSYNEQFF
>TRBJ1-2|once|NA|TRBV30
TGTGCCTGGAGGCGCTCCCTGGCGGGATTCAACTATGGCTACACCTTC
CAWRRSLAGFNYGYTF
>TRBJ1-4|NA|NA|TRBV5-1
TGCGCCAGCAGCCAACGAGGAGTCGACTTTAATGAAAAACTGTTTTTT
CASSQRGVDFNEKLFF
>TRBJ1-4|NA|NA|TRBV9
TGTGCCAGCGGCGACGGTAAGAGGGATGAAAAACTGTTTTTT
CASGDGKRDEKLFF
>TRBJ1-1|NA|NA|TRBV19
TGTGCCAGTAGTATATCAGGACAAGGGAACACTGAAGCTTTCTTT
CASSISGQGNTEAFF
>TRBJ2-7|NA|NA|TRBV5-5
TGTGCCAGCAGGGAACAGGGGGGGACTTCCGAGCAGTACTTC
CASREQGGTSEQYF
>TRBJ2-7|NA|TRBD2|TRBV11-2
TGTGCCAGCAGCTTAATTCGGGGGGGCGAGCAGTACTTC
CASSLIRGGEQYF
>TRBJ2-7|NA|TRBD1|TRBV28
TGTGCCAGCAGTTTAGGGACAGGTGGCAAGCAGTACTTC
CASSLGTGGKQYF
>TRBJ1-1|NA|NA|TRBV7-6
TGTGCCAGCAGCGCCCAGGGTCCCCTAAACACTGAAGCTTTCTTT
CASSAQGPLNTEAFF
>TRBJ1-5|few|NA|TRBV6-1
TGTGCCAGCAGTGAAACCCTTACAGGGTTACTCAATCAGCCCCAGCATTTT
CASSETLTGLLNQPQHF
>TRBJ1-2|NA|NA|TRBV6-1
TGTGCCAGCAGTGAAGCGCTTCGAGGGTATGGCTACACCTTC
CASSEALRGYGYTF
>TRBJ2-5|few|TRBD2|TRBV9
TGTGCCAGCAGCGTAGCAGGCTCTAGCGGGACGGAGACCCAGTACTTC
CASSVAGSSGTETQYF
>TRBJ2-2|NA|NA|TRBV28
TGTGCCAGCAGCCCCATAGGCGGCGGGTTAGGGAACACCGGGGAGCTGTTTTTT
CASSPIGGGLGNTGELFF
>TRBJ1-5|NA|TRBD1|TRBV19
TGTGCCAGTAGTATACGGGGTAGGACAGGGGATCAGCCCCAGCATTTT
CASSIRGRTGDQPQHF
>TRBJ2-5|NA|NA|TRBV5-6
TGTGCCAGCAGCGATGGGAGTGTACAAGAGACCCAGTACTTC
CASSDGSVQETQYF
>TRBJ1-4|NA|NA|TRBV4-2
TGTGCCAGCAGCCAAGAAAACTCGGGAACCAATGAAAAACTGTTTTTT
CASSQENSGTNEKLFF
>TRBJ2-6|NA|TRBD2|TRBV28
TGTGCCAGCAGAGGACTAGCGGGATTACCCTCTGCTGGGGCCAACGTCCTGACTTTC
CASRGLAGLPSAGANVLTF
>TRBJ2-5|NA|NA|TRBV7-8
TGTGCCAGCAGCCAGCGCGGAGGGACCCAGTACTTC
CASSQRGGTQYF
>TRBJ1-2|NA|NA|TRBV6-5
TGTGCCAGCAGCGGCCTCTCAGGGTTCCGCTACACCTTC
CASSGLSGFRYTF
>TRBJ2-6|NA|NA|TRBV30
TGTGCCTGGATATTCTGGGCCCCCTCTGGGGCCAACGTCCTGACTTTC
CAWIFWAPSGANVLTF
>TRBJ2-2|NA|NA|TRBV2
TGTGCCAGCAGGGGCAGGGTCTTTATTTTT
CASRGRVFIF
>TRBJ2-6|NA|NA|TRBV3-1/TRBV3-2
TGTGCCAGCAGCCCTGGGCAAGGGGCCAACGTCCTGACTTTC
CASSPGQGANVLTF
>TRBJ1-3|NA|NA|TRBV11-2
TGTGCCAGCAGCCGAACCAGGGACTCTGGAAACACCATATATTTT
CASSRTRDSGNTIYF
>TRBJ1-2|few|NA|TRBV28
TGTGCCAGCGCCCTGCGGGGAGGTGGCTACACCTTC
CASALRGGGYTF
>TRBJ1-5|NA|TRBD1|TRBV6-1
TGTGCCAGCAGTGAAATAACAGGGGCCAATCAGCCCCAGCATTTT
CASSEITGANQPQHF
>TRBJ2-5|NA|TRBD2|TRBV7-2
TGTGCCAGCAGCTTAGTTGCTAGCGGGAGATTAGAGACCCAGTACTTC
CASSLVASGRLETQYF
>TRBJ1-4|NA|TRBD1|TRBV28
TGTGCCAGCAGTTTGCCCGGGACAGCCGCTAATGAAAAACTGTTTTTT
CASSLPGTAANEKLFF
>TRBJ2-2|NA|TRBD1|TRBV7-3
TGTGCCAGCAGCCCTGCCGGGACAGCGAACACCGGGGAGCTGTTTTTT
CASSPAGTANTGELFF
>TRBJ1-2|few|NA|TRBV11-2
TGTGCCAGCAGCTTACTTGCGGGCGCAAGTGATGGCTACACCTTC
CASSLLAGASDGYTF
>TRBJ1-4|NA|TRBD1|TRBV7-9
TGTGCCAGCAGCTTAGGGGACAGAGCAACTAATGAAAAACTGTTTTTT
CASSLGDRATNEKLFF